These 25 T cell receptor beta chains share one sample of origin, sequenced in a study of T cells expressing NK-cell markers (dated by TCRdb to 2019 to 2021). The library was obtained by 5' RACE. The instrument given in TCRdb is Illumina HiSeq 2000. TCRdb reprocessed the reads, reporting each CDR3 protein sequence once and no DNA. This sample's table contains 250,000 to 300,000 distinct CDR3 sequences. The ten largest clonotypes hold about 0.4% of the sample. Sample: blood T cells: a sorted CD56 or NKG2C T cell subset, CD4+ or CD8+ T cells, or bulk PBMC T cells (not recorded which). The source is a man aged 18 to 29 in good health. Donor details come from another sample of the same person, matched by shared clones.

The chain is built from TRBV6-4 and TRBJ2-3; TCRdb's D gene call, TRBD2, goes unchecked for lack of DNA. The germline CDR1 and CDR2 sequences are MRHNA and SNTAGT. The CDR3 contains 15 residues. This CDR3 is CASSDRGTSGSPQYF.

V and J are TRBV7-2 and TRBJ2-5. This CDR3 is 14 amino acids long. CDR1 and CDR2 from the germline V gene are SGHTA and FQGNSA. This chain's CDR3 is CASSLQRGQETQYF. The full variable domain, completed using reference TRBV7-2 and TRBJ2-5, is GAGVSQSPSNKVTEKGKDVELRCDPISGHTALYWYRQSLGQGLEFLIYFQGNSAPDKSGLPSDRFSAERTGGSVSTLTIQRTQQEDSAVYLCASSLQRGQETQYFGPGTRLLVL.

This chain uses TRBV21-1 with TRBJ2-1; absent DNA, TCRdb's TRBD2 call cannot be checked. TRBV21-1 constitutes a pseudogene. The CDR3 contains 18 residues. CDR3 loop: CASSERLAGGCSYNEQFF.

The rearrangement links TRBV12-3 or TRBV12-4 to TRBJ1-1; TCRdb proposes TRBD1, but this gene call is untestable without DNA. The CDR3 spans 14 residues. CDR3 sequence: CASSPAGPGTEAFF.

V is TRBV20-1 and J is TRBJ2-5; TCRdb reports TRBD2, a call that lacks DNA to check it against. Germline-derived CDR1 and CDR2 are DFQATT and SNEGSKA (reference sequence). The CDR3 length is 17 residues. This CDR3 reads CSASSLLTSGREETQYF.

V gene TRBV7-8 combines with J gene TRBJ2-5; the D call from TCRdb, TRBD1, cannot be confirmed without DNA. CDR3 length equals 15 residues. Looked up from germline, CDR1 is SGHVS and CDR2 is FQNEAQ. CDR3: CASSHRWDKEETQYF.

The chain employs TRBV3-1 and TRBJ2-2. The CDR3 sequence is 14 residues long. Germline loops: CDR1 LGHDT, CDR2 YNNKEL (reference sequence). Here the CDR3 reads CASKSAENTGELFF.

The rearrangement links TRBV20-1 to TRBJ2-5. The germline V gene encodes CDR1 DFQATT and CDR2 SNEGSKA (reference sequence). There are 13 residues in the CDR3. CDR3 loop: CSGRRAAKETQYF.

V gene TRBV10-3 combines with J gene TRBJ2-5; with no DNA, the TCRdb D assignment of TRBD2 cannot be verified. This CDR3 is built from 15 residues. Germline V gene lookup returns CDR1 ENHRY and CDR2 SYGVKD. CDR3: CAISESTTIRETQYF.

The chain has TRBV20-1 and TRBJ1-6. CDR1 and CDR2 from the germline V gene are DFQATT and SNEGSKA (reference sequence). The CDR3 runs to 14 residues. This CDR3 reads CSARATRENSPLHF.

This chain joins TRBV13 and TRBJ2-5. Germline V lookup: CDR1 PRHDT, CDR2 FYEKMQ (reference sequence). This CDR3 is built from 14 residues. The CDR3 sequence is CASSPTNRDETQYF.

The chain is built from TRBV20-1 and TRBJ2-1. Looked up from germline, CDR1 is DFQATT and CDR2 is SNEGSKA (reference sequence). The CDR3 covers 14 residues. The CDR3 loop is CSARGWTTNNEQFF.

The genes are TRBV19 and TRBJ1-4; the D call of TRBD1 rests on TCRdb alone, since no DNA is present to check it. The length of the CDR3 is 11 residues. Germline CDR1 LNHDA, CDR2 SQIVND (reference sequence). This chain's CDR3 is CATRGEEKLFF. Combining the CDR3 with reference TRBV19 and TRBJ1-4 gives the whole variable domain DGGITQSPKYLFRKEGQNVTLSCEQNLNHDAMYWYRQDPGQGLRLIYYSQIVNDFQKGDIAEGYSVSREKKESFPLTVTSAQKNPTAFYLCATRGEEKLFFGSGTQLSVL.

The chain joins TRBV12-3 or TRBV12-4 to TRBJ2-5; the TCRdb call, TRBD1, lacks DNA for checking. The CDR3 length is 14 residues. The CDR3 is CASSLIAGDETQYF.

This chain connects TRBV5-6 to TRBJ2-3; the TCRdb call, TRBD1, lacks DNA for checking. The CDR3 extends over 16 amino acids. The germline V gene has CDR1 SGHDT and CDR2 YYEEEE. This CDR3 reads CASSLVRTGDTDTQYF.

The V gene is TRBV7-2, the J gene TRBJ2-1; TCRdb proposes TRBD2, but this gene call is untestable without DNA. From germline, CDR1 is SGHTA and CDR2 FQGNSA. The CDR3 is 14 residues long. The CDR3 loop is CASSQGAGGGEQFF. Full variable domain (remainder filled in from reference TRBV7-2 and TRBJ2-1): GAGVSQSPSNKVTEKGKDVELRCDPISGHTALYWYRQSLGQGLEFLIYFQGNSAPDKSGLPSDRFSAERTGGSVSTLTIQRTQQEDSAVYLCASSQGAGGGEQFFGPGTRLTVL.

The V gene is TRBV5-1, the J gene TRBJ2-2; as DNA is missing, the TRBD1 call by TCRdb cannot be tested. The CDR3 is 15 amino acids. Germline CDR1 and CDR2: SGHRS and YFSETQ. Here the CDR3 reads CASSRQQGFTGELFF. Drawing the rest from reference TRBV5-1 and TRBJ2-2, the complete variable domain is KAGVTQTPRYLIKTRGQQVTLSCSPISGHRSVSWYQQTPGQGLQFLFEYFSETQRNKGNFPGRFSGRQFSNSRSEMNVSTLELGDSALYLCASSRQQGFTGELFFGEGSRLTVL.

The chain carries TRBV6-1 and TRBJ1-6; the D call of TRBD1 rests on TCRdb alone, since no DNA is present to check it. The CDR3 is 15 amino acids. CDR1 is MNHNS and CDR2 is SASEGT in the germline V gene. CDR3 residues: CASRVDRGRLSPLHF.

The J gene is TRBJ2-1, the V gene TRBV7-3; TCRdb designates TRBD2, a call that cannot be tested without DNA. Germline CDR1 is SGHTA and CDR2 is FQGTGA. CDR3 size: 17 residues. CDR3 residues: CASSLTPVAGLSNEQFF.

V is TRBV20-1 and J is TRBJ2-5; TCRdb's assignment of TRBD1 cannot be checked, as there is no DNA. The CDR3 is 14 amino acids. Germline-derived CDR1 and CDR2 are DFQATT and SNEGSKA (reference sequence). The CDR3: CSARLQGYQETQYF.

This chain connects TRBV7-9 to TRBJ2-1; TCRdb selects TRBD1, and the lack of DNA leaves this call unchecked. Looked up from germline, CDR1 is SEHNR and CDR2 is FQNEAQ (reference sequence). This CDR3 contains 15 residues. CDR3 in amino acids: CASSPGESAYNEQFF.

The rearrangement uses TRBV12-3 or TRBV12-4 and TRBJ2-2; TCRdb indicates TRBD2, and absent DNA this call remains unverified. There are 16 residues in the CDR3. The CDR3: CASSLKTSEIAGELFF.

The J gene is TRBJ2-2, the V gene TRBV6-5. Germline CDR1 and CDR2: MNHEY and SVGAGI. The CDR3 spans 12 residues. CDR3 protein: CASSYRHGELFF.

This chain connects TRBV20-1 to TRBJ2-2; TCRdb reports TRBD1, a call that lacks DNA to check it against. The CDR3 consists of 14 residues. Germline V gene lookup returns CDR1 DFQATT and CDR2 SNEGSKA (reference sequence). The chain's CDR3 is CSARGQGWTGELFF.

V is TRBV20-1 and J is TRBJ2-7; TCRdb's D call of TRBD1 is untestable without DNA. The germline V gene has CDR1 DFQATT and CDR2 SNEGSKA (reference sequence). CDR3 length: 11 residues. The chain's CDR3 is CSASAGAEQYF.